A selection of T cell receptor beta chains follows, all from one sample in a study of human CD8 memory T cell subsets. TCRdb re-called the 5' RACE reads, yielding one record per CDR3 amino acid sequence without DNA. This sample contains 8,500 to 14,000 distinct CDR3 sequences. The sample comprised CD8+ T cells from PBMCs. All receptors come from a human donor in good health. The CDR3 runs from the conserved cysteine through the conserved F or W. Clone size is not always given. Where it is, it says once, few, many or a class for expanded clones.

j_call v_call clone_size cdr3_aa
TRBJ2-1 TRBV2 . CASRRTSGSDEQFF
TRBJ1-1 TRBV4-1 . CASSQDAGVNTEAFF
TRBJ1-6 TRBV28 medium-sized CASSLFPDTRRGLHF
TRBJ2-7 TRBV13 . CASSPGQGSYEQYF
TRBJ2-4 TRBV7-9 medium-sized CASSDGLLAKNIQYF
TRBJ2-5 TRBV12-3/TRBV12-4 . CASSGQGVQETQYF
TRBJ2-7 TRBV7-8 . CASSFLQGPTYEQYF
TRBJ1-1 TRBV4-1 medium-sized CASSQGAGGRTEAFF
TRBJ2-7 TRBV21-1 . CASSKRGRGDFREQYF
TRBJ1-2 TRBV28 . CASSLLRLYGYTF
TRBJ2-1 TRBV5-5 medium-sized CASSLTGSSYNEQFF
TRBJ2-2 TRBV11-3 medium-sized CASRTYTGELFF
TRBJ2-1 TRBV5-6 . CASSSDSVKGYNEQFF
TRBJ2-7 TRBV7-2 . CASSLDRGLYEQYF
TRBJ2-2 TRBV3-1 . CASSQDRGQAVGELFF
TRBJ2-1 TRBV20-1 . CSVTRGNYNEQFF
TRBJ1-1 TRBV10-3 medium-sized CAISEVQGEAFF
TRBJ2-2 TRBV11-2 . CASSHRERGAPGELFF
TRBJ1-3 TRBV6-6 medium-sized CASSSELSIYF
TRBJ1-1 TRBV5-5 . CASSQSWGIGNTEAFF
TRBJ2-1 TRBV12-5 . CASGIGTASYNEQFF
TRBJ2-2 TRBV5-5 . CASSLEWAGVDMYTGELFF
TRBJ2-1 TRBV7-3 . CASSSVGLDSYNEQFF
TRBJ2-1 TRBV19 . CASKSSSIGRSKNDNEQFF
TRBJ1-1 TRBV6-5 medium-sized CASSYSDPGRMNTEAFF
TRBJ2-1 TRBV11-1 . CASSLAGGPGGEQFF
TRBJ1-1 TRBV6-2/TRBV6-3 . CASSYTMTGSTEAFF
TRBJ1-6 TRBV6-6 medium-sized CASLFNGQNNSPLHF
TRBJ2-7 TRBV29-1 . CSVEGLGNPYEQYF
TRBJ2-1 TRBV27 . CASSFSRTGGTEQFF
TRBJ2-7 TRBV7-9 . CASSLLAGEQYF
TRBJ2-7 TRBV6-1 . CASSGTGQGALGYEQYF
TRBJ2-1 TRBV27 . CASSFGGSIGNEQFF
TRBJ2-1 TRBV21-1 . CASSKEGTSGNEQFF
TRBJ2-1 TRBV10-3 . CAISDVGGRNEQFF
TRBJ1-2 TRBV5-1 . CASRPGQGVLYGYTF
TRBJ2-7 TRBV7-8 . CASSPVDSSDYEQYF
TRBJ2-3 TRBV7-6 . CASSSHKGQGYITSTDTQYF
TRBJ2-7 TRBV20-1 . CSARDPPGPEQYF
TRBJ2-2 TRBV2 . CASSEGRFRELFF
TRBJ2-1 TRBV20-1 . CSARPSEGRLYNEQFF
TRBJ2-7 TRBV4-1 medium-sized CASSPGVGSVYEQYF
TRBJ2-5 TRBV15 . CATSYYLGETQYF
TRBJ2-1 TRBV18 . CASSAGTSGWYGYNEQFF
TRBJ2-5 TRBV6-5 . CASSVLGGQETQYF